The clone carrying this T cell receptor (beta chain) came up a few times. Germline loops: CDR1 WNHNN, CDR2 SYGVQD (reference sequence). V gave up 8 bases and J gave up 0 bases, with 14 bases separating them. The CDR3 has 15 amino acids. These data are taken from a study of blood T cell repertoires in COVID-19. Looking at the study overall: Researchers got acute and convalescent COVID-19 samples from the United States, Italy and Spain.

Sequenced by immunoSEQ multiplex PCR; TCRdb stores in-frame clones only, minus some. The data contain under 500,000 clones, 70% to 90% of them singletons. Everyone who took part was 18 to 89 years old, and they came from about two dozen US areas. Participant-given clinical history determined each cohort assignment. The specimen was PBMCs or T cells enriched from blood (not recorded which). The source of this sequence is a woman younger than 35 with acute COVID-19. The J gene is TRBJ1-3, the V gene TRBV10-1; D unresolved. CDR3 DNA: TGCGCCAGCTCATCAGCGGACGTCTCTGGAAACACCATATATTTT. Translated: CASSSADVSGNTIYF.